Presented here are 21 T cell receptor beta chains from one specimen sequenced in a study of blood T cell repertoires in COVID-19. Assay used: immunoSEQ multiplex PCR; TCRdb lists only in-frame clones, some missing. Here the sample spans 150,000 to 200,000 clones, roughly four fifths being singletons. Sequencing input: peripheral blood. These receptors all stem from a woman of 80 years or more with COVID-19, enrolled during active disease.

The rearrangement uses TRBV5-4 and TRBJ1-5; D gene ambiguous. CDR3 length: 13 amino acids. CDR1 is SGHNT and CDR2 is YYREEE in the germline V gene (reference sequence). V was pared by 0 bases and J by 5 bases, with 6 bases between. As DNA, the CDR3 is TGTGCCAGCAGCTTGGGCGGGGATCAGCCCCAGCATTTT. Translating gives CASSLGGDQPQHF.

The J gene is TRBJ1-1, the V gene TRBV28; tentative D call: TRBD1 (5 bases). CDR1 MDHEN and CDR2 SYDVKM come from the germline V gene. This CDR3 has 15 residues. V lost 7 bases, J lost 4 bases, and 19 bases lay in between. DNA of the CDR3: TGTGCCAGCAAATCCTCCGGGGGGGAAGGCACTGAAGCTTTCTTT. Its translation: CASKSSGGEGTEAFF.

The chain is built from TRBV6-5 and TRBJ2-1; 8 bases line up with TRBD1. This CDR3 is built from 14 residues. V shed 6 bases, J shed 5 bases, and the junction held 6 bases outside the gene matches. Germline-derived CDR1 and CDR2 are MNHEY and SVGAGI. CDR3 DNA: TGTGCCAGCAGACCGGGACAGGTAAACAATGAGCAGTTCTTC. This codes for CASRPGQVNNEQFF.

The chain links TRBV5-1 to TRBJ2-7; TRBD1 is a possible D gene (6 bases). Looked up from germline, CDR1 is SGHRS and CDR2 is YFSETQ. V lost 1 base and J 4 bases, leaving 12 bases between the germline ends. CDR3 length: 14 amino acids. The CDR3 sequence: CASSLTGTIYEQYF. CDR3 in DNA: TGCGCCAGCAGCTTGACAGGGACGATTTACGAGCAGTACTTC.

The CDR3 spells CAISNRVSSSYEQYF. The CDR3 bases are TGTGCCATCAGCAACAGGGTGTCGAGCTCCTACGAGCAGTACTTC. The chain uses TRBV10-3 and TRBJ2-7, with D possibly matching TRBD1 (6 bases). Between the trimmed V and J ends, which lost 6 bases and 0 bases, there was a span of 15 bases. The CDR3 is 15 residues long. Germline V gene sequence: CDR1 ENHRY, CDR2 SYGVKD.

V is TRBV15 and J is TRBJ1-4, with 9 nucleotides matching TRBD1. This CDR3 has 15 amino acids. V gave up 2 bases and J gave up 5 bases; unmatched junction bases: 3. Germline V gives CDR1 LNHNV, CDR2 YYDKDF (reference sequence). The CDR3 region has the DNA TGTGCCACCAGCAGATGGACAGGGGAGAATGAAAAACTGTTTTTT. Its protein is CATSRWTGENEKLFF.

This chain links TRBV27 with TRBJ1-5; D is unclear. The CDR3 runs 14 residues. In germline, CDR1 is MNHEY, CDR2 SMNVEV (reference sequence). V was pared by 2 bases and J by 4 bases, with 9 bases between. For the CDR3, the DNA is TGTGCCAGCAGTTTACAGTCAGAAAATCAGCCCCAGCATTTT. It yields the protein CASSLQSENQPQHF.

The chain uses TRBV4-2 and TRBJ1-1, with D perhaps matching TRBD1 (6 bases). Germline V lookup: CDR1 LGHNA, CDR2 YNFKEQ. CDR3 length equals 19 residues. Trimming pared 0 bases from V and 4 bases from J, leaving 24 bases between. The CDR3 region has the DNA TGTGCCAGCAGCCAAGATAAAAGAAGGGGGAGGGGTATGCCCACTGAAGCTTTCTTT. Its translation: CASSQDKRRGRGMPTEAFF.

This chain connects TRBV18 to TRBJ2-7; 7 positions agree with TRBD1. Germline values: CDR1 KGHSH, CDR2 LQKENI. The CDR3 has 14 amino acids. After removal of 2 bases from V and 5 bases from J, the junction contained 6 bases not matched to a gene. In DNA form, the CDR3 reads TGTGCCAGCTCACCAATGACAGGGAACCACGAGCAGTACTTC. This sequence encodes CASSPMTGNHEQYF. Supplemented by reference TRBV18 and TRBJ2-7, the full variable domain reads NAGVMQNPRHLVRRRGQEARLRCSPMKGHSHVYWYRQLPEEGLKFMVYLQKENIIDESGMPKERFSAEFPKEGPSILRIQQVVRGDSAAYFCASSPMTGNHEQYFGPGTRLTVT.

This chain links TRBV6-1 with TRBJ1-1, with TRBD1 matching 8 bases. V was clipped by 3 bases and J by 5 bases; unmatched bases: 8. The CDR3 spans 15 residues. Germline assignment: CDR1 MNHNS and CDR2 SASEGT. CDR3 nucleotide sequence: TGTGCCAGCAGTGATAGACAGGGGAGGAGGACTGAAGCTTTCTTT. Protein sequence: CASSDRQGRRTEAFF.

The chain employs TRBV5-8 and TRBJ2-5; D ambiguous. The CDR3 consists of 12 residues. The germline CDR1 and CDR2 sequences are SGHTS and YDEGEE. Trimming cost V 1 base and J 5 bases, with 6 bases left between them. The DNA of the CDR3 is TGTGCCAGCAGCTTGAGGCGGGAGACCCAGTACTTC. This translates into CASSLRRETQYF.

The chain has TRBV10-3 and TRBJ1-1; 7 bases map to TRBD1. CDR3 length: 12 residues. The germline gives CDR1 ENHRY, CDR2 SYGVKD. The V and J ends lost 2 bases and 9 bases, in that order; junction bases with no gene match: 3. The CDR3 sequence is CAISETGVKAFF. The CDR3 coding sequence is TGTGCCATCAGTGAGACAGGGGTAAAAGCTTTCTTT.

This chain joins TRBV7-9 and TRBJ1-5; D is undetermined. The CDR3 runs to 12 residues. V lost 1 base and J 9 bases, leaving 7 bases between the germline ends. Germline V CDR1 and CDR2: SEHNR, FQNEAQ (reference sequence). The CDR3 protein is CASSLEEGPQHF. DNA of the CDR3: TGTGCCAGCAGCTTAGAAGAGGGGCCCCAGCATTTT. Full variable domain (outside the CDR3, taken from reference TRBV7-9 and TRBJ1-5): DTGVSQNPRHKITKRGQNVTFRCDPISEHNRLYWYRQTLGQGPEFLTYFQNEAQLEKSRLLSDRFSAERPKGSFSTLEIQRTEQGDSAMYLCASSLEEGPQHFGDGTRLSIL.

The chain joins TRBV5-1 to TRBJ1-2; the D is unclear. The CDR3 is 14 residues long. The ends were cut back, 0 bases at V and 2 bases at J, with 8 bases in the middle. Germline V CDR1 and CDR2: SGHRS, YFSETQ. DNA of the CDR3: TGCGCCAGCAGCTTGGTTCCGGGGAACTATGGCTACACCTTC. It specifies CASSLVPGNYGYTF.

As DNA, the CDR3 is TGTGCCAGCAGCCTACTAGCGGGAGTCGGCGGGGAGCTGTTTTTT. Amino acids: CASSLLAGVGGELFF. The J gene is TRBJ2-2, the V gene TRBV6-2 or TRBV6-3; 11 bases line up with TRBD2. Germline V lookup: CDR1 MNHEY, CDR2 SVGEGT. The CDR3 spans 15 residues. V lost 6 bases, J lost 7 bases, and 7 bases stayed unmatched.

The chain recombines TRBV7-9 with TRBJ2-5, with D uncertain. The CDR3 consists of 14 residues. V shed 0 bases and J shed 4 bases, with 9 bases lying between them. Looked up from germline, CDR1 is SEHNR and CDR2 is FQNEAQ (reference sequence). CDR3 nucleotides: TGTGCCAGCAGCTTAGCGGGCAGCCCAGAGACCCAGTACTTC. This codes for CASSLAGSPETQYF.

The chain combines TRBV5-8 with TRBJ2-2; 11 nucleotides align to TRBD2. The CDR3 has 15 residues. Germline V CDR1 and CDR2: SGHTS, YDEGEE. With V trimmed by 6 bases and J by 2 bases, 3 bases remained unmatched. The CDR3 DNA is TGTGCCAGCACTGGACTAGCGGGTAACACCGGGGAGCTGTTTTTT. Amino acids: CASTGLAGNTGELFF.

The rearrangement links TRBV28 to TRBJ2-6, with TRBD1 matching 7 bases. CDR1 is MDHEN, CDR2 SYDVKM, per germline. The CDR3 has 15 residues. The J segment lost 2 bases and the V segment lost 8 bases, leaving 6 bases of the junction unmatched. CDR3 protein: CASRDRGPGANVLTF. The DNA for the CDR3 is TGTGCCAGCCGGGATAGGGGGCCTGGGGCCAACGTCCTGACTTTC.

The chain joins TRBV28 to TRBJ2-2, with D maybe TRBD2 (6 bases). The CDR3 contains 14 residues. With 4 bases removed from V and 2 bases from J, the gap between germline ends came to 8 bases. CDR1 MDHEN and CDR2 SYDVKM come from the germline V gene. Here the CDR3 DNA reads TGTGCCAGCAGTTACGGGAGCAACACCGGGGAGCTGTTTTTT. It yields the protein CASSYGSNTGELFF.

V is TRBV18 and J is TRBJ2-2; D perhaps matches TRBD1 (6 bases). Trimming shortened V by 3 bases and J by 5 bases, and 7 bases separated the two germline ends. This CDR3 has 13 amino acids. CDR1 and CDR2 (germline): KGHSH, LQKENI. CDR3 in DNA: TGTGCCAGCTCACCCAGGGGAACCGGGGAGCTGTTTTTT. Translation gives CASSPRGTGELFF.

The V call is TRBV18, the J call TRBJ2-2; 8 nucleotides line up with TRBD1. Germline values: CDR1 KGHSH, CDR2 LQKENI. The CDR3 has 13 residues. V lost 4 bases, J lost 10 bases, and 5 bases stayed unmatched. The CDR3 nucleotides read TGTGCCAGCTCACAAGGACAGGGCGAGGAGCTGTTTTTT. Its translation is CASSQGQGEELFF.